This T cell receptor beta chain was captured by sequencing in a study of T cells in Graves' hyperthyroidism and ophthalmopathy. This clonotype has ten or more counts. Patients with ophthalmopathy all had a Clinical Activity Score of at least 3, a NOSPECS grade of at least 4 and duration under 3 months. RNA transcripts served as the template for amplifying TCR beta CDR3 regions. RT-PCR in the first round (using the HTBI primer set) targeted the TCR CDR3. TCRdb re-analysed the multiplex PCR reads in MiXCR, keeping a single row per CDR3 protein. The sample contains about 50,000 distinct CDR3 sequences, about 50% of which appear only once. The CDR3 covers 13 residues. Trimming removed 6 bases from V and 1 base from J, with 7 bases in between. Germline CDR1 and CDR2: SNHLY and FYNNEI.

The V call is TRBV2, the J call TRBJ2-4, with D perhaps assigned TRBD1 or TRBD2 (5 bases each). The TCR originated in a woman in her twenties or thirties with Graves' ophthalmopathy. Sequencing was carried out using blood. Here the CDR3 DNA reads TGTGCCAGCAGCCGGGACGCCAAAAACATTCAGTACTTC. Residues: CASSRDAKNIQYF.